What follows are 30 T cell receptor beta chains derived from one specimen sequenced in a study of regulatory T cells in long-lasting Graves disease. Time point meaning: newly diagnosed GD, antithyroid drugs for less than 3 months. PBMCs were the source of the RNA used for TCR sequencing. Investigators prepared the TCR beta libraries by applying iRepertoire HTBI primers and Arm-PCR of CDR3 regions. In TCRdb, the multiplex PCR reads were re-called with MiXCR into one record per CDR3 protein. The data contain about 220,000 distinct CDR3 sequences, approximately 18% of them singletons. These data were also filed under a second study, of T cells in Graves' hyperthyroidism and ophthalmopathy.

Sequenced here: peripheral blood mononuclear cells (PBMCs), sampled at new diagnosis, from a patient treated with antithyroid drugs. All receptors come from a woman aged 25 to 39 with Graves disease.

This clonotype was recorded at least ten times. The chain carries TRBV5-5 and TRBJ2-7; maybe TRBD2 (5 bases). The ends were cut back, 5 bases at V and 3 bases at J, with 15 bases in the middle. Per germline, CDR1 SGHKS and CDR2 YYEKEE (reference sequence). The CDR3 extends over 14 amino acids. The CDR3 DNA reads as TGTGCCAGCAGAAGGCCTGGAGGTGGCTACGAGCAGTACTTC. This gives the protein CASRRPGGGYEQYF.

This clonotype was observed many times. V gene TRBV10-2 combines with J gene TRBJ1-4, with D hard to call. The CDR3 is made up of 14 amino acids. V lost 4 bases and J 0 bases, leaving 6 bases between the germline ends. Germline values: CDR1 WSHSY, CDR2 SAAADI. In DNA form, the CDR3 reads TGCGCCAGCAGTGGGGCAGCAACTAATGAAAAACTGTTTTTT. Encoded protein: CASSGAATNEKLFF.

This clonotype was counted at least ten times. The chain couples TRBV10-3 to TRBJ1-1, with a tentative D call TRBD1 (5 bases). Germline CDR1 is ENHRY and CDR2 is SYGVKD. The CDR3 is 12 amino acids. Trimming cost V 6 bases and J 12 bases, with 17 bases left between them. CDR3 region: CAISERQSPPFF. The CDR3 DNA reads as TGTGCCATCAGCGAAAGACAGTCTCCCCCTTTCTTT.

Concerning this clonotype itself: It differs at one base from a far larger clone, so likely a read error. The V gene is TRBV12-3 or TRBV12-4, the J gene TRBJ2-1; D may be TRBD1 (5 bases). With the DNA end fitting TRBJ2-5 better, the J assignment may be wrong. The CDR3 totals 13 residues. CDR3 residues: CASSFRGKETQYF. DNA for the CDR3: TGTGCCAGCAGTTTTAGGGGAAAAGAGACCCAGTACTTC.

The chain joins TRBV28 to TRBJ1-1, with TRBD1 as a possible D gene (5 bases). V gave up 5 bases and J gave up 2 bases, with 15 bases separating them. Germline V gene data show CDR1 as MDHEN and CDR2 as SYDVKM. The CDR3 has 15 amino acids. The chain's CDR3 is CASSVGRGDNTEAFF. Written as DNA, the CDR3 is TGTGCCAGCAGTGTTGGGCGGGGGGACAACACTGAAGCTTTCTTT.

This clonotype was recorded at least ten times. The genes are TRBV11-3 and TRBJ1-4, with TRBD1 identical over 7 bases. CDR3 length: 12 residues. Germline loops: CDR1 SGHNT, CDR2 YENEEA. The trim removed 5 bases at V and 11 bases at J, leaving 5 bases unmatched. In nucleotides, the CDR3 is TGTGCCAGCAGCCGCACAGGGGCGAAACTGTTTTTT. Translated, it gives CASSRTGAKLFF.

At least ten counts were recorded for this clonotype. The J gene is TRBJ2-1, the V gene TRBV19; D is undetermined. The CDR3 totals 15 residues. CDR1 and CDR2 (germline): LNHDA, SQIVND (reference sequence). V was clipped by 3 bases and J by 0 bases, with 9 bases between them. For the CDR3, the DNA is TGTGCCAGTAGTATTGACGGAAGCTCCTACAATGAGCAGTTCTTC. Its translation: CASSIDGSSYNEQFF.

In regard to this clonotype: A much larger clone differs from this one at a single base, so this may be a read error. V gene TRBV3-1 combines with J gene TRBJ2-3, with 14 positions matching TRBD2. Germline CDR1 is LGHDT and CDR2 is YNNKEL (reference sequence). The V and J ends lost 0 bases and 12 bases, in that order; junction bases with no gene match: 8. The CDR3 loop spans 16 amino acids. In DNA, the CDR3 is TGTGCCAGCAGCCAAGATATGACTAGCGGGGGGGCCGGTCAGTATTTT. Translating it yields CASSQDMTSGGAGQYF.

This clonotype appeared many times. The chain's CDR3 is CASSLDRGAYEQYF. For the CDR3, the DNA is TGTGCCAGCAGCTTAGACAGGGGGGCCTACGAGCAGTACTTC. The rearrangement uses TRBV11-2 and TRBJ2-7; TRBD1 might be the D (7 bases). V shed 0 bases and J shed 2 bases, with 8 bases lying between them. Germline CDR1 is SGHAT and CDR2 is FQNNGV. The CDR3 contains 14 residues.

This clonotype was seen many times. The chain is built from TRBV3-1 and TRBJ1-2, with TRBD1 identical over 8 bases. This CDR3 spans 15 amino acids. Trimming removed 3 bases from V and 7 bases from J; junction bases left unmatched: 10. Germline values: CDR1 LGHDT, CDR2 YNNKEL (reference sequence). CDR3 sequence reads: CASSHHGQGGSGYTF. CDR3 bases: TGTGCCAGCAGCCATCATGGACAGGGCGGTTCTGGCTACACCTTC.

This clonotype occurred many times. V usage is TRBV7-3 and J usage is TRBJ2-1; possibly TRBD1 or TRBD2 for D (5 bases each). Germline CDR1 SGHTA, CDR2 FQGTGA. The length of the CDR3 is 15 residues. Trimming pared 8 bases from V and 2 bases from J, leaving 16 bases between. The CDR3 DNA reads as TGTGCCAGCCGCCGGGACGGTACGGCCTACAATGAGCAGTTCTTC. This encodes CASRRDGTAYNEQFF.

This clonotype was seen ten or more times. The CDR3 spells CASSLASGRDTQYF. The CDR3 DNA reads as TGTGCCAGCAGCTTGGCTAGCGGGAGAGATACGCAGTATTTT. The chain uses TRBV7-8 and TRBJ2-3, with 10 bases identical to TRBD2. The CDR3 covers 14 residues. From germline, CDR1 is SGHVS and CDR2 FQNEAQ. Unmatched junction bases numbered 2, after V lost 3 bases and J lost 5 bases.

The sample holds a few counts of this clonotype. One base away lies a much larger clone, so this may be a sequencing read error. DNA of the CDR3: TGTGCCCGGGAGGGGGGAGGTACTGAAGCTTTCTTT. Its protein is CAREGGGTEAFF. The V gene is TRBV30, the J gene TRBJ1-1, with D perhaps TRBD1 (6 bases). V was clipped by 8 bases and J by 5 bases, with 15 bases between them. Germline V gives CDR1 GTSNPN, CDR2 SVGIG (reference sequence). The CDR3 runs to 12 residues.

This clonotype was counted many times. The chain joins TRBV19 to TRBJ1-1; 8 positions match TRBD1. Germline V gives CDR1 LNHDA, CDR2 SQIVND (reference sequence). The CDR3 is made up of 13 amino acids. V was pared by 8 bases and J by 4 bases, with 6 bases of the junction left unmatched. CDR3 protein: CASEQGVSTEAFF. DNA for the CDR3: TGTGCCAGTGAACAGGGGGTAAGCACTGAAGCTTTCTTT.

The gene calls are TRBV11-2 and TRBJ2-7; D is possibly TRBD2 (6 bases). Germline V lookup: CDR1 SGHAT, CDR2 FQNNGV. This CDR3 has 15 residues. V gave up 5 bases and J gave up 2 bases, with 16 bases separating them. The CDR3 DNA reads as TGTGCCAGCAGCCCCGTAGGACTAAAGACCTACGAGCAGTACTTC. It translates to CASSPVGLKTYEQYF.

This clonotype was seen just once. The V call is TRBV5-6, the J call TRBJ2-5; the match to TRBD2 covers 7 bases. This CDR3 has 16 residues. Germline loops: CDR1 SGHDT, CDR2 YYEEEE. After removal of 1 base from V and 2 bases from J, the junction contained 8 bases not matched to a gene. CDR3 nucleotide sequence: TGTGCCAGCAGCTTGATCGCTAGCGGAGAACAAGAGACCCAGTACTTC. It encodes CASSLIASGEQETQYF.

In regard to this clonotype: A read error is the likely source, as a far larger clone sits one nucleotide away. This chain uses TRBV11-3 with TRBJ1-2, with 7 nucleotides matching TRBD1. The CDR3 spans 16 residues. Germline V CDR1 and CDR2: SGHNT, YENEEA. The CDR3 DNA sequence: TGTGCCAGCAGCTTGGGCAACAGGGGATCTAACTATGGCTACATCTTC. Encoded protein: CASSLGNRGSNYGYIF.

This clonotype was recorded at least ten times. The chain links TRBV6-5 to TRBJ1-4; TRBD1 matches at 9 bases. Germline V lookup: CDR1 MNHEY, CDR2 SVGAGI. The CDR3 is made up of 16 amino acids. The V segment lost 4 bases and the J segment 10 bases; nucleotides outside the gene matches: 13. The CDR3 coding sequence is TGTGCCAGCAGTTCAACCGGGACAGGGCGAAGAGGAAAACTGTTTTTT. Residues: CASSSTGTGRRGKLFF.

The chain uses TRBV12-3 or TRBV12-4 and TRBJ2-1; 11 nucleotides align to TRBD2. V trimming: 7 bases; J trimming: 6 bases; junction bases outside the gene matches: 11. CDR3 length equals 16 residues. The CDR3 reads CASTPFRLAGINEQFF. The CDR3 DNA is TGTGCCAGCACCCCCTTCCGACTAGCGGGAATCAATGAGCAGTTCTTC.

The sample holds a few counts of this clonotype. The J gene is TRBJ1-2, the V gene TRBV6-2 or TRBV6-3; 8 positions match TRBD1. Germline CDR1 and CDR2: MNHEY and SVGEGT. The CDR3 contains 14 residues. V was pared by 6 bases and J by 5 bases, with 8 bases of the junction left unmatched. In DNA form, the CDR3 reads TGTGCCAGCAGCGCTCAGACAGGGGTATATGGCTACACCTTC. Encoded protein: CASSAQTGVYGYTF.

The V and J genes are TRBV19 and TRBJ1-4, with unresolved D. CDR3 length equals 17 residues. Looked up from germline, CDR1 is LNHDA and CDR2 is SQIVND (reference sequence). The V gene lost 3 bases and the J gene lost 6 bases, with 20 bases spanning the gap. The CDR3 loop reads CASSITTARSAYEKLFF. The CDR3 DNA reads TGTGCCAGTAGTATTACCACAGCTCGTTCAGCTTATGAAAAACTGTTTTTT.

This clonotype was recorded many times. The chain joins TRBV2 to TRBJ1-4; TRBD1 matches 7 bases. The CDR3 sequence is 14 residues long. The junction had 8 bases not matched to a gene; V was cut back by 6 bases and J by 7 bases. Per germline, CDR1 SNHLY and CDR2 FYNNEI. The CDR3 spells CASRLQGISEKLFF. The CDR3 DNA follows: TGTGCCAGCAGATTACAGGGGATTAGTGAAAAACTGTTTTTT.

This chain links TRBV19 with TRBJ1-6; tentative D call: TRBD1 (6 bases). This CDR3 has 16 amino acids. The germline V and J ends were trimmed by 3 bases and 7 bases, with 16 bases remaining between them. Per germline, CDR1 LNHDA and CDR2 SQIVND (reference sequence). CDR3 DNA sequence: TGTGCCAGTAGTATTGGCAGGGGACTTAAGAATTCACCCCTCCACTTT. This gives the protein CASSIGRGLKNSPLHF.

This clonotype came up many times. The gene calls are TRBV10-3 and TRBJ1-1, with D possibly TRBD1 on 5 matching bases. The CDR3 covers 13 residues. Germline CDR1 reads ENHRY; CDR2 reads SYGVKD. V dropped 0 bases and J dropped 3 bases, with 5 bases sitting between them. The CDR3 DNA reads as TGTGCCATCAGTGAGTCGGGGGACACTGAAGCTTTCTTT. This sequence encodes CAISESGDTEAFF.

This clonotype was observed a handful of times. This rearrangement joins TRBV5-8 to TRBJ2-1; D possibly corresponds to TRBD2 (6 bases). V was cut by 1 base and J by 6 bases, with 14 bases left in between. The CDR3 sequence is 15 residues long. Germline V lookup: CDR1 SGHTS, CDR2 YDEGEE. CDR3 nucleotides: TGTGCCAGCAGCTTGATGGGAGGCCCTGGCAATGAGCAGTTCTTC. This sequence encodes CASSLMGGPGNEQFF. Variable domain in full (rest from reference TRBV5-8 and TRBJ2-1): EAGVTQSPTHLIKTRGQQATLRCSPISGHTSVYWYQQALGLGLQFLLWYDEGEERNRGNFPPRFSGRQFPNYSSELNVNALELEDSALYLCASSLMGGPGNEQFFGPGTRLTVL.

V is TRBV20-1 and J is TRBJ2-2; D is unresolved. The CDR3 runs to 13 residues. V was trimmed by 6 bases and J by 1 base, leaving 9 bases between them. The germline V gene encodes CDR1 DFQATT and CDR2 SNEGSKA (reference sequence). The chain's CDR3 is CSALYRNTGELFF. DNA of the CDR3: TGCAGTGCCCTCTACAGGAACACCGGGGAGCTGTTTTTT.

This chain links TRBV11-2 with TRBJ1-4, with no clear D. The germline V gene encodes CDR1 SGHAT and CDR2 FQNNGV. There are 14 residues in the CDR3. V lost 0 bases and J 7 bases, leaving 9 bases between the germline ends. CDR3: CASSLDPGGEKLFF. CDR3 DNA: TGTGCCAGCAGCTTAGATCCCGGAGGTGAAAAACTGTTTTTT.

This clonotype was picked up many times. The V call is TRBV6-1, the J call TRBJ1-2; D perhaps matches TRBD1 (5 bases). Per the germline V gene, CDR1 is MNHNS and CDR2 is SASEGT. Trimming took off 6 bases at V and 0 bases at J, with 11 bases between the two ends. CDR3 length: 14 residues. The CDR3 here is CASRGGGPNYGYTF. DNA for the CDR3: TGTGCCAGCAGGGGGGGAGGGCCTAACTATGGCTACACCTTC.

This clonotype was observed at least ten times. The CDR3 sequence is CASRQGSTDTIYF. The CDR3 DNA reads as TGTGCCAGCAGACAGGGGTCTACGGACACCATATATTTT. The chain carries TRBV2 and TRBJ1-3, with TRBD1 identical over 7 bases. Per the germline V gene, CDR1 is SNHLY and CDR2 is FYNNEI. The trim removed 6 bases at V and 8 bases at J, leaving 7 bases unmatched. This CDR3 comprises 13 residues.

This clonotype has a count of ten or more. The chain employs TRBV20-1 and TRBJ1-1; TRBD1 aligns across 7 bases. The CDR3 runs to 13 residues. Germline CDR1 DFQATT, CDR2 SNEGSKA (reference sequence). CDR3 protein: CRALGQANTEAFF. The DNA for the CDR3 is TGCAGAGCCCTTGGACAGGCGAACACTGAAGCTTTCTTT.